Listed below are T cell receptor beta chains from one sample, sequenced in a study of blood T cell repertoires in COVID-19. Assay used: immunoSEQ multiplex PCR; TCRdb lists only in-frame clones, some missing. Found here are more than 85,000 clones, 70% to 80% of them singletons; the top ten hold approximately 25%. The specimen was peripheral blood. All receptors derive from a man aged 65 to 85 with acute or convalescent COVID-19. CDR3s include the opening cysteine and the closing phenylalanine or tryptophan. The order of the fields is CDR3 protein, CDR3 DNA, J gene, V gene, clone size, D gene. A D gene is named only where the DNA matches it firmly. The listing skips clone size in some rows; elsewhere it reads once, few, many or a size class.

CASSLPLETQYF | TGTGCCAGCAGTTTACCGCTCGAGACGCAGTATTTT | TRBJ2-3 | TRBV28 | NA | NA
CASSFEGSGEQFF | TGTGCCAGCAGCTTCGAAGGTTCGGGTGAGCAGTTCTTC | TRBJ2-1 | TRBV7-6 | NA | NA
CASSPGTDIQYF | TGTGCCAGCAGCCCAGGGACTGACATTCAGTACTTC | TRBJ2-4 | TRBV7-2 | NA | NA
CSVEIFRLSLPGTQYF | TGCAGCGTTGAGATTTTCCGACTGAGCCTCCCGGGTACGCAGTATTTT | TRBJ2-3 | TRBV29-1 | NA | NA
CASSPARVGELFF | TGTGCCAGCAGCCCCGCCAGGGTGGGGGAGCTGTTTTTT | TRBJ2-2 | TRBV7-2 | once | NA
CASSLDFYGYTF | TGTGCCAGCAGCTTGGACTTCTATGGCTACACCTTC | TRBJ1-2 | TRBV5-6 | NA | NA
CASSYSRGGRLNEQFF | TGTGCCAGCAGTTACTCCAGGGGCGGGAGATTGAATGAGCAGTTCTTC | TRBJ2-1 | TRBV6-5 | few | NA
CSVETQITYEQYF | TGCAGCGTTGAAACCCAGATAACCTACGAGCAGTACTTC | TRBJ2-7 | TRBV29-1 | few | NA
CASSQDSLVTGGKQPQHF | TGTGCCAGCAGCCAAGATAGTTTGGTAACAGGGGGTAAGCAGCCCCAGCATTTT | TRBJ1-5 | TRBV3-1/TRBV3-2 | NA | TRBD1
CASSPRLGFAYEQYF | TGTGCTAGCAGCCCCAGGTTAGGCTTTGCATACGAGCAGTACTTC | TRBJ2-7 | TRBV7-7 | NA | NA
CASSPQQGAGNQPQHF | TGTGCCAGCTCACCGCAACAGGGGGCAGGGAATCAGCCCCAGCATTTT | TRBJ1-5 | TRBV18 | NA | TRBD1
CASSELAGATGELFF | TGTGCCAGCAGCGAGCTAGCGGGGGCCACCGGGGAGCTGTTTTTT | TRBJ2-2 | TRBV5-5 | few | TRBD2
CASSARDSSGNTIYF | TGTGCCAGCAGCGCCCGGGACAGCTCTGGAAACACCATATATTTT | TRBJ1-3 | TRBV5-4 | NA | TRBD1
CASSLLGGARYNEQFF | TGTGCCAGCAGCTTGCTAGGGGGCGCGAGGTACAATGAGCAGTTCTTC | TRBJ2-1 | TRBV7-8 | NA | TRBD1
CASSTSTGGKTPLRREQYF | TGTGCCAGTAGTACCTCGACAGGGGGCAAGACCCCCCTTAGGCGAGAGCAGTACTTC | TRBJ2-7 | TRBV19 | once | TRBD1
CASSLMKETQYF | TGTGCCAGCAGTCTAATGAAAGAGACCCAGTACTTC | TRBJ2-5 | TRBV6-5 | few | NA
CASSYRTETLGSHNEQFF | TGTGCCAGCAGTTACCGGACCGAGACACTAGGGTCTCACAATGAGCAGTTCTTC | TRBJ2-1 | TRBV6-2/TRBV6-3 | once | NA
CASRTTGPNGAGELFF | TGTGCCAGTAGGACGACAGGGCCCAACGGTGCCGGGGAGCTGTTTTTT | TRBJ2-2 | TRBV19 | once | TRBD1
CSVERVGTGDEQYF | TGCAGCGTTGAACGAGTCGGGACAGGGGACGAGCAGTACTTC | TRBJ2-7 | TRBV29-1 | once | TRBD1
CASSSLGGLAGALKDEQFF | TGCGCCAGCAGCTCCCTTGGGGGGCTAGCGGGAGCATTGAAGGATGAGCAGTTCTTC | TRBJ2-1 | TRBV5-1 | NA | TRBD2
CASSLVPSGSSYNEQFF | TGTGCTAGCAGCTTAGTTCCGTCGGGAAGCTCCTACAATGAGCAGTTCTTC | TRBJ2-1 | TRBV7-7 | NA | NA
CAITLTNTDTQYF | TGTGCCATCACGCTAACGAACACAGATACGCAGTATTTT | TRBJ2-3 | TRBV27 | NA | NA
CASRRTAHQPQHF | TGTGCCAGTAGGAGGACAGCTCATCAGCCCCAGCATTTT | TRBJ1-5 | TRBV19 | NA | NA
CASSPTGTSSGANVLTF | TGTGCCAGCAGTCCCACAGGGACGAGCTCTGGGGCCAACGTCCTGACTTTC | TRBJ2-6 | TRBV27 | NA | NA
CASSLTRDTDTQYF | TGTGCCAGCAGCTTAACACGGGACACAGATACGCAGTATTTT | TRBJ2-3 | TRBV13 | NA | NA
CATSRLRDSYNEQFF | TGTGCCACCAGCAGACTGCGGGACAGCTACAATGAGCAGTTCTTC | TRBJ2-1 | TRBV15 | NA | NA
CASSLVSGAINYGYTF | TGCGCCAGCAGCTTGGTCTCAGGGGCGATTAACTATGGCTACACCTTC | TRBJ1-2 | TRBV5-1 | NA | NA
CASSLISGTSYNEQFF | TGTGCCAGCAGTTTAATTAGCGGTACCTCCTACAATGAGCAGTTCTTC | TRBJ2-1 | TRBV28 | NA | NA
CAWSANPGGGRDTQYF | TGTGCCTGGAGTGCAAACCCCGGGGGAGGGAGGGATACGCAGTATTTT | TRBJ2-3 | TRBV30 | few | TRBD2
CASSSGDIYEQYF | TGTGCCAGCAGCAGTGGGGACATCTACGAGCAGTACTTC | TRBJ2-7 | TRBV3-1/TRBV3-2 | NA | NA
CSARRGGEQYF | TGCAGTGCTAGGCGGGGCGGCGAGCAGTACTTC | TRBJ2-7 | TRBV20-1 | NA | NA
CASGSQGSYNEQFF | TGTGCCAGCGGTTCGCAGGGGTCCTACAATGAGCAGTTCTTC | TRBJ2-1 | TRBV28 | few | NA
CASSHWDSPYEQYF | TGTGCCAGCAGCCACTGGGACTCCCCCTACGAGCAGTACTTC | TRBJ2-7 | TRBV3-1/TRBV3-2 | NA | NA
CASSYSGQGSGYTF | TGTGCCAGCAGTTACTCCGGACAGGGCTCTGGCTACACCTTC | TRBJ1-2 | TRBV6-5 | NA | TRBD1
CASSVAFGTQEQYF | TGTGCCAGCAGCGTAGCCTTCGGGACTCAGGAGCAGTACTTC | TRBJ2-7 | TRBV9 | NA | NA
CAISEGNDRGIQYF | TGTGCCATCAGTGAAGGAAACGATCGAGGGATTCAGTACTTC | TRBJ2-4 | TRBV10-3 | NA | NA
CASSLPGLPYEQYF | TGTGCCAGCTCACTTCCGGGACTACCATACGAGCAGTACTTC | TRBJ2-7 | TRBV18 | NA | TRBD2
CASSVNRESQYF | TGCGCCAGCAGTGTAAACAGGGAGTCCCAGTACTTC | TRBJ2-5 | TRBV10-2 | NA | NA
CASSWGGADTQYF | TGTGCCAGCAGTTGGGGGGGCGCAGATACGCAGTATTTT | TRBJ2-3 | TRBV28 | NA | NA
CASTAGGYTGELFF | TGTGCCAGTACAGCGGGAGGATATACCGGGGAGCTGTTTTTT | TRBJ2-2 | TRBV18 | few | TRBD2
CASSFLSGAGLLYEQYF | TGTGCCAGCAGTTTCCTCTCCGGAGCGGGATTACTCTACGAGCAGTACTTC | TRBJ2-7 | TRBV28 | NA | TRBD2
CASSTPGLYEKLFF | TGTGCCAGCAGCACCCCCGGGTTGTATGAAAAACTGTTTTTT | TRBJ1-4 | TRBV5-5 | NA | NA
CASSLATGTGTYEQYF | TGTGCCAGCAGCTTAGCAACAGGGACGGGAACCTACGAGCAGTACTTC | TRBJ2-7 | TRBV7-9 | NA | NA
CASGGQVGTGELFF | TGTGCCAGCGGGGGACAGGTGGGCACCGGGGAGCTGTTTTTT | TRBJ2-2 | TRBV3-1/TRBV3-2 | NA | TRBD1
CASSFNPDRGPTANEKLFF | TGTGCCAGCAGCTTTAACCCGGACAGGGGGCCCACCGCTAATGAAAAACTGTTTTTT | TRBJ1-4 | TRBV28 | NA | TRBD1
CASSQDSTGLISGYTF | TGCGCCAGCAGCCAAGACTCGACAGGGCTTATCTCGGGCTACACCTTC | TRBJ1-2 | TRBV4-3 | NA | TRBD1
CASSSQGEPTYNEQFF | TGTGCCAGCAGTTCACAGGGAGAACCTACCTACAATGAGCAGTTCTTC | TRBJ2-1 | TRBV27 | NA | NA
CASSESTKTDGSYEQYF | TGCGCCAGCAGTGAGTCTACCAAGACAGACGGATCCTACGAGCAGTACTTC | TRBJ2-7 | TRBV10-1 | NA | NA
CARSLGGTGGKNHEQYF | TGTGCCAGAAGCTTAGGAGGGACAGGGGGCAAAAACCACGAGCAGTACTTC | TRBJ2-7 | TRBV7-5 | NA | NA
CASSRQGAGYNEQFF | TGTGCCAGCAGTCGACAGGGGGCGGGCTACAATGAGCAGTTCTTC | TRBJ2-1 | TRBV9 | NA | TRBD1
CASSNDGTSGGPHNEQFF | TGTGCCAGCAGTAACGACGGTACATCGGGGGGGCCCCACAATGAGCAGTTCTTC | TRBJ2-1 | TRBV11-2 | NA | TRBD2
CASSRGETSGYEQYF | TGTGCCAGCAGCCGGGGAGAGACTAGCGGTTACGAGCAGTACTTC | TRBJ2-7 | TRBV9 | NA | TRBD2
CASSPPGQKNEKLFF | TGTGCCAGCTCACCGCCGGGACAGAAGAATGAAAAACTGTTTTTT | TRBJ1-4 | TRBV18 | NA | TRBD1
CSVQSGTDTQYF | TGCAGCGTTCAAAGCGGGACAGATACGCAGTATTTT | TRBJ2-3 | TRBV29-1 | NA | NA
CAPSRGGGWKAEAFF | TGCGCCCCCAGCCGCGGGGGGGGCTGGAAGGCTGAAGCTTTCTTT | TRBJ1-1 | TRBV5-1 | once | NA
CASSITRGRGNQPQHF | TGTGCCAGCAGTATAACCAGGGGTCGGGGCAATCAGCCCCAGCATTTT | TRBJ1-5 | TRBV28 | NA | NA
CASTTLAGGPGGELFF | TGTGCCAGCACCACACTAGCGGGGGGCCCGGGCGGGGAGCTGTTTTTT | TRBJ2-2 | TRBV5-4 | NA | TRBD2